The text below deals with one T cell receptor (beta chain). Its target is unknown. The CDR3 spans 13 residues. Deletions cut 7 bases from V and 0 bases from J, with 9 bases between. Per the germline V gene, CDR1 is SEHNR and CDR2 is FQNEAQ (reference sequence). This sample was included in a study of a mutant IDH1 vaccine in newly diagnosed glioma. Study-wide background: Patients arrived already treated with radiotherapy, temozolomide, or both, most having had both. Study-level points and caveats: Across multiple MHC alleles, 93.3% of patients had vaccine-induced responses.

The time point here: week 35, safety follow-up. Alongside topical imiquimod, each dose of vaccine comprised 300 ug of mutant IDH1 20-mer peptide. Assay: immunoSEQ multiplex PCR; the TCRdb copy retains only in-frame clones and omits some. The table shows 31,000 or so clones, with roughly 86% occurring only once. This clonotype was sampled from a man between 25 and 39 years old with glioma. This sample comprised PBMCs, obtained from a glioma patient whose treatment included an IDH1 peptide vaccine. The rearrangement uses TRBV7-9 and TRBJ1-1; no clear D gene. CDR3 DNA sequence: TGTGCCAGCACCTCAGTTCTGAACACTGAAGCTTTCTTT. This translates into CASTSVLNTEAFF.